The TCR beta chain described here comes from a study of human T cells and chemical hapten exposure. Whole-study context: The study sensitized with 2% DPC on an approximately 2 cm by approximately 2 cm patch of upper inner arm skin.

Remarks on this clonotype: Its target is unknown.

Overall study findings and caveats: Patch test score tracked positively with PT1 expanded TCR counts. No change in TCRs above 1 in 1000 frequency was produced by DPC sensitization.

The CDR3 covers 17 residues. Germline values: CDR1 MDHEN, CDR2 SYDVKM. V lost 1 base and J lost 6; bases outside the gene matches: 13. TCRdb fed the RACE reads into MiXCR, producing one record per CDR3 protein. The data show 150,000 to 200,000 distinct CDR3 sequences, under 30% seen once. The sample's time point: patch test 3, about 24 weeks after DPC sensitization. Treatment defined: therapeutic diphenylcyclopropenone sensitization with weekly scalp DPC. Every donor had alopecia and was 18 to 70 years old; all were suitable for DPC. This sequence originates from a woman aged 40 to 50 with alopecia areata. Some clones in this sample may be carry-over from other donors' samples. This sequence joins TRBV28 and TRBJ2-7; 9 bases are shared with TRBD2. The source material was whole blood, sampled in connection with sensitization to the hapten diphenylcyclopropenone (DPC). The CDR3 DNA sequence: TGTGCCAGCAGTTTATCCCCACTGGGCGGGAGGGTAGGCGAGCAGTACTTC. Translated, it gives CASSLSPLGGRVGEQYF.